A single TCR beta chain is shown here with its context. This specimen comes from a study of blood T cell repertoires in COVID-19. Overall study context: There were acute and convalescent COVID-19 samples, and they came from the United States, Italy and Spain.

Original processing notes: Researchers report that nucleated cell counts were estimated from reference gene primer amplification. The data were produced by immunoSEQ multiplex PCR, yet TCRdb's version contains in-frame clones alone and is incomplete. V, J and clone size are those of that table, while D and trimming were read from the DNA. The sample holds over 130,000 clones, roughly 79% seen once. The cohort comprised adults aged roughly 18 to 100 years residing in 20 to 25 US areas. Recovered participants had two consecutive negative NP/OP PCR tests, healthcare professional clearance, or symptom resolution. The TCR sequence derives from a woman aged 45-65 years who had recovered from COVID-19. Specimen: PBMCs or T cells enriched from blood (not recorded which).

The CDR3 DNA follows: TGTGCCAGTAGACCCACGGGACAGAAGAACACTGAAGCTTTCTTT. The encoded protein is CASRPTGQKNTEAFF. The chain employs TRBV19 and TRBJ1-1; TRBD1 matches at 7 bases. Germline lookup yields CDR1 LNHDA and CDR2 SQIVND (reference sequence). This CDR3 is built from 15 residues. The V and J ends lost 6 bases and 1 base, in that order; junction bases with no gene match: 8. The full variable domain, with the rest looked up from reference TRBV19 and TRBJ1-1, is DGGITQSPKYLFRKEGQNVTLSCEQNLNHDAMYWYRQDPGQGLRLIYYSQIVNDFQKGDIAEGYSVSREKKESFPLTVTSAQKNPTAFYLCASRPTGQKNTEAFFGQGTRLTVV.